This note documents a single T cell receptor (beta chain) sequence. Which antigen it targets is not known. One base away there is no much larger clone; base qualities are not given. The V end loses 6 bases and the J end loses 0 bases, and a stretch of 9 bases separates them. CDR1 and CDR2 are drawn from the germline V gene: LGHNA, YSLEER. Taken from cysteine to phenylalanine, the CDR3 has 14 residues. Solely the CDR3 DNA is kept, with 42 bases framed from the first base. This entry comes from a study of CD8+ T cells in alopecia areata (dated by TCRdb to between 2018 and 2020). Describing the broader study: The treated patients took part in an open-label pilot trial in which moderate-to-severe alopecia areata was treated with oral tofacitinib at 5 to 10 mg twice daily. Tofacitinib was given for 6 to 18 months, followed by 6 months of follow-up off drug to assess delayed response and recurrence. For the treated patients, the SALT score, which quantifies what percentage of scalp surface area is affected, served as the measure of disease severity. High-throughput TCRbeta sequencing was used to examine T cell clonal expansion in alopecia areata in both the C3H/HeJ mouse model and human patients. On the human side, TCRbeta sequencing was run on scalp tissue and on sorted CD4+ and CD8+ peripheral blood T cells from healthy controls and from alopecia areata patients with either patchy or totalis/universalis disease. Biopsies were taken from tofacitinib-treated patients at baseline and at 4 and 24 weeks of treatment, and a later scalp biopsy was taken in several of the tofacitinib-treated patients. Clonality in the scalp was compared among normal scalp (n=4), patchy alopecia areata scalp (n=8), and alopecia totalis/universalis scalp (n=8). The RNA source kit depended on sample type: the PAXgene miRNA kit for fixed scalp, the miRNeasy kit for PBMCs, and the RNeasy kit for mouse skin. Amplification of TCRbeta CDR3 regions was done by immunoSEQ multiplex PCR using 35 Vbeta forward primers and 13 Jbeta reverse primers. What the work shows at the level of the full study, not this receptor alone: Many expanded lesional clones were found to persist in scalp and blood during tofacitinib treatment, and relapse after treatment cessation may be partly explained by this persistence. Scalp TCR repertoire analysis is complicated because resident alphabeta T cells in normal human skin are also sequenced, whereas mouse skin is dominated by gammadelta T cells. With tofacitinib, both scalp clonality and the number of expanded CD8+ clones among the top 100 scalp clones went down significantly. Because the treated cohort was small and included a single nonresponder, larger studies are needed to assess links between baseline CD8+ expansion and response. Compared with normal scalp, lesional scalp, particularly in alopecia totalis/universalis, had higher clonality and more expanded CD8+ clones, which suggests antigenic drive. TCR sequences shared between patients were less clear than in mice, possibly partly because of HLA diversity in the patient population.

Receptor amplification or capture employed the immunoSEQ multiplex PCR assay. RNA was extracted from all samples and reverse transcribed into cDNA, which served as template for TCR sequencing. SuperScript III was used for first-strand cDNA synthesis, primed with a 2:1 mix of oligo-dT and random hexamers. A synthetic immune receptor repertoire was used to gauge amplification bias, and whatever bias remained was removed computationally. From the authors' description of their analysis: Raw reads were preprocessed to remove errors, and CDR3 was defined according to IMGT conventions as the region from the conserved cysteine to phenylalanine. Clonality was computed by normalizing Shannon entropy by log2 of the number of productive unique TCRs and subtracting the result from 1. Whether each scalp clone was CD4 or CD8 was inferred by checking scalp TCRbeta sequences against the CD4 and CD8 repertoires from sorted blood. Here the immuneACCESS table is served through TCRdb, limited to in-frame sequences with V and J called. Missing clones are a known gap in these copies; in checked studies unresolved V genes cover under half, and the rest lacks a known reason. Clone size and the V and J calls come from that table; the DNA yielded D and trimming. The sample yields 60,000 to 90,000 clones; 60% to 70% were counted once. The ten top clones hold around 24% of the sample.

Reading the label with the study, this specimen's time point is: 24 weeks on oral tofacitinib. The sample's treatment or condition label, in plain terms: oral pan-JAK inhibitor, 5-10 mg twice daily. Lesional scalp punch biopsies and peripheral blood were collected from alopecia areata patients. PBMCs were separated by density centrifugation and stained for CD3, CD4 and CD8, after which CD4+ and CD8+ T cells were sorted on a FACSAria. This sequence originates from a human donor with alopecia areata. Source: CD8+ T cells sorted from blood, taken at week 24, from a patient treated with tofacitinib. The chain links TRBV4-3 with TRBJ2-1; the D region possibly corresponds to TRBD2 (6 bases align). The nucleotides read TGCGCCAGCAGTGCGGGAACCTCCTACAATGAGCAGTTCTTC. Protein translation: CASSAGTSYNEQFF.